Described below is a single T cell receptor (beta chain) sequence and its context. This record comes from a study of blood T cell repertoires in COVID-19. Across the whole study: Samples came from the United States, Italy and Spain, spanning acute and convalescent COVID-19.

Trimming cost V 0 bases and J 5 bases; bases outside gene matches: 3. Per germline, CDR1 LGHDT and CDR2 YNNKEL (reference sequence). The length of the CDR3 is 15 residues. TCRdb's copy holds only in-frame clones and misses some; the assay was immunoSEQ multiplex PCR. The table includes 390,000 or so clones, roughly 90% detected once. This sequence was found in a woman between 25 and 40 years old with COVID-19, enrolled during active disease. Sequencing was done on a sample of peripheral blood. The chain employs TRBV3-1 (or the pseudogene TRBV3-2) and TRBJ2-5, with 10 bases identical to TRBD2. CDR3 bases: TGTGCCAGCAGCCAAGATCTACTAGCGGGGGAGACCCAGTACTTC. The encoded protein is CASSQDLLAGETQYF.